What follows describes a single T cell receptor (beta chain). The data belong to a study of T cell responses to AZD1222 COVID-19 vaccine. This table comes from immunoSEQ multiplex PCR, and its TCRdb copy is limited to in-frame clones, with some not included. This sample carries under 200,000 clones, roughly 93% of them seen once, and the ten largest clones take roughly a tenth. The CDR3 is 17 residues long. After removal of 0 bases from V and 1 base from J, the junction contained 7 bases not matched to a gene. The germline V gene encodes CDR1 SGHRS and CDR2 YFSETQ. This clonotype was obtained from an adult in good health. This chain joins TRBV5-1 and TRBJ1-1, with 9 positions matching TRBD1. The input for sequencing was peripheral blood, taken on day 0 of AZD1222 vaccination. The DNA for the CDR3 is TGCGCCAGCAGCTTGGACGGACAGGGGAGGACGAACACTGAAGCTTTCTTT. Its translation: CASSLDGQGRTNTEAFF. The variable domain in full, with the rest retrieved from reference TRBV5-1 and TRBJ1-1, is KAGVTQTPRYLIKTRGQQVTLSCSPISGHRSVSWYQQTPGQGLQFLFEYFSETQRNKGNFPGRFSGRQFSNSRSEMNVSTLELGDSALYLCASSLDGQGRTNTEAFFGQGTRLTVV.